These 15 T cell receptor beta chains came from one sample sequenced in a study of blood T cell repertoires in COVID-19. Produced via immunoSEQ multiplex PCR; TCRdb's table is partial and in-frame only. The sample shows some 240,000 clones, about 84% of them seen only once. Sample: peripheral blood. These receptors were collected from a human donor in a cohort sampled during active COVID-19.

This clone was observed a handful of times. The chain employs TRBV6-4 and TRBJ2-1; perhaps TRBD2 as D (6 bases). CDR1 is MRHNA, CDR2 SNTAGT, per germline. V was pared by 0 bases and J by 1 base, with 10 bases between. The CDR3 totals 16 residues. This CDR3 reads CASSDSAAGSYNEQFF. In nucleotides, the CDR3 is TGTGCCAGCAGTGACTCGGCTGCGGGGTCCTACAATGAGCAGTTCTTC.

The chain uses TRBV5-1 and TRBJ1-3; no clear D. CDR1 and CDR2 from the germline V gene are SGHRS and YFSETQ. This CDR3 region has 14 residues. The V end was cut by 4 bases, the J end by 0 bases, with 8 bases between. CDR3 DNA sequence: TGCGCCAGCAGCGTCGACAACTCTGGAAACACCATATATTTT. Translated: CASSVDNSGNTIYF.

The table lists this clone with a count of one. The rearrangement uses TRBV2 and TRBJ2-3; TRBD2 aligns across 8 bases. V was pared by 1 base and J by 4 bases, with 10 bases of the junction left unmatched. The CDR3 consists of 17 residues. Per germline, CDR1 SNHLY and CDR2 FYNNEI. The CDR3 spells CASSEEGAGVPADTQYF. In nucleotides, the CDR3 is TGTGCCAGCAGTGAAGAGGGAGCGGGAGTTCCGGCAGATACGCAGTATTTT.

V usage is TRBV7-3 and J usage is TRBJ2-1, with 8 positions matching TRBD1. V lost 6 bases to trimming and J lost 6 bases; unmatched junction nucleotides: 13. CDR3 length: 16 amino acids. From germline, CDR1 is SGHTA and CDR2 FQGTGA. The CDR3 protein is CASSPSPRTGPNEQFF. DNA for the CDR3: TGTGCCAGCAGTCCCTCCCCGCGGACAGGGCCCAATGAGCAGTTCTTC.

The rearrangement joins TRBV6-4 to TRBJ2-1; D is undetermined. CDR3 length equals 13 residues. Between the trimmed V and J ends, which lost 6 bases and 5 bases, there was a span of 11 bases. Germline assignment: CDR1 MRHNA and CDR2 SNTAGT. The CDR3 loop reads CASSRLGDNEQFF. Written as DNA, the CDR3 is TGTGCCAGCAGCCGACTTGGCGACAATGAGCAGTTCTTC.

This chain connects TRBV7-9 to TRBJ1-6; maybe TRBD1 (6 bases). The CDR3 runs to 15 residues. Trimming took 1 base from V and 10 from J, leaving 14 bases between them. CDR1 and CDR2 from the germline V gene are SEHNR and FQNEAQ (reference sequence). CDR3 in DNA: TGTGCCAGCAGCTTAGGGACAGAGGGTACGTCACCCCTCCACTTT. This codes for CASSLGTEGTSPLHF.

The chain couples TRBV6-6 to TRBJ1-4, with D unresolved. Germline-derived CDR1 and CDR2 are MNHNY and SVGAGI (reference sequence). The CDR3 totals 17 residues. V was cut by 5 bases and J by 1 base, with 17 bases left in between. DNA for the CDR3: TGTGCCAGCAGTCCGACTCAGAGGGCAAAAACTAATGAAAAACTGTTTTTT. Its translation is CASSPTQRAKTNEKLFF.

The V call is TRBV5-4, the J call TRBJ1-1, with D maybe TRBD1 (6 bases). This CDR3 has 14 amino acids. From germline, CDR1 is SGHNT and CDR2 YYREEE (reference sequence). Deletions cut 0 bases from V and 0 bases from J, with 6 bases between. CDR3 sequence: CASSLDRVNTEAFF. CDR3 nucleotide sequence: TGTGCCAGCAGCTTGGACAGGGTGAACACTGAAGCTTTCTTT.

This chain joins TRBV7-2 and TRBJ2-3; 9 bases agree with TRBD2. The trim removed 3 bases at V and 15 bases at J, leaving 10 bases unmatched. Germline V gene data show CDR1 as SGHTA and CDR2 as FQGNSA. The CDR3 has 13 amino acids. CDR3 nucleotide sequence: TGTGCCAGCAGCTTGGGTCTTCAGCGGGGGGCCTATTTT. Encoded protein: CASSLGLQRGAYF.

The chain carries TRBV18 and TRBJ2-1, with D perhaps TRBD1 (6 bases). In germline, CDR1 is KGHSH, CDR2 LQKENI. V lost 2 bases, J lost 15 bases, and 11 bases lay in between. The CDR3 is 11 residues long. The CDR3 sequence is CASSPGRGPFF. In nucleotides, the CDR3 is TGTGCCAGCTCACCAGGCAGGGGTCCGTTCTTC.

The chain joins TRBV18 to TRBJ2-1; D is unresolved. The CDR3 consists of 12 residues. V lost 3 bases and J lost 7, with 7 bases in between. Germline V lookup: CDR1 KGHSH, CDR2 LQKENI. CDR3 bases: TGTGCCAGCTCACCCGATAGTAATGAGCAGTTCTTC. Protein: CASSPDSNEQFF.

This chain links TRBV6-5 with TRBJ2-3; 10 bases line up with TRBD1. Trimming at V came to 6 bases and at J to 2 bases, leaving 5 bases not matched to a gene. This CDR3 spans 15 amino acids. Germline CDR1 MNHEY, CDR2 SVGAGI. The CDR3 coding sequence is TGTGCCAGCAGCTCGGGACAGGGGAACACAGATACGCAGTATTTT. This gives the protein CASSSGQGNTDTQYF.

The rearrangement uses TRBV7-9 and TRBJ2-3; D possibly corresponds to TRBD1 (5 bases). The germline V gene has CDR1 SEHNR and CDR2 FQNEAQ (reference sequence). The CDR3 length is 16 residues. V was clipped by 0 bases and J by 2 bases, with 12 bases between them. This chain's CDR3 is CASSLANLGHTDTQYF. The CDR3 nucleotides read TGTGCCAGCAGCTTAGCGAACCTGGGGCACACAGATACGCAGTATTTT.

V usage is TRBV7-9 and J usage is TRBJ2-3; D perhaps matches TRBD2 (5 bases). Trimming shortened V by 5 bases and J by 4 bases, and 13 bases separated the two germline ends. The CDR3 runs to 14 residues. The germline CDR1 and CDR2 sequences are SEHNR and FQNEAQ (reference sequence). This chain's CDR3 is CASSPGVYSDTQYF. In DNA, the CDR3 is TGTGCCAGCAGCCCCGGGGTTTATTCAGATACGCAGTATTTT. Based on the CDR3 plus reference TRBV7-9 and TRBJ2-3, the full variable domain is DTGVSQNPRHKITKRGQNVTFRCDPISEHNRLYWYRQTLGQGPEFLTYFQNEAQLEKSRLLSDRFSAERPKGSFSTLEIQRTEQGDSAMYLCASSPGVYSDTQYFGPGTRLTVL.

The chain joins TRBV6-5 to TRBJ2-3; 9 nucleotides align to TRBD2. This CDR3 contains 14 residues. Germline V gives CDR1 MNHEY, CDR2 SVGAGI. J gave up 1 base and V 6 bases, and 2 bases lay outside the gene matches. CDR3 sequence (DNA): TGTGCCAGCAGAAGGACTAGCGGCACAGATACGCAGTATTTT. It translates to CASRRTSGTDTQYF.